The following is a TCR beta chain sequence with its context. This sample is drawn from a study of blood T cell repertoires in COVID-19. Looking at the study overall: The United States, Italy and Spain were the sources of the acute and convalescent COVID-19 samples. Sources were T cells, B-cell-depleted T cells, or PBMCs; the material itself was cDNA or gDNA.

Per the authors' pipeline: Amplification of reference gene primers provided the estimated nucleated cell counts. Profiled with immunoSEQ multiplex PCR; TCRdb holds only in-frame clones, not every one. The V and J calls and clone size were taken over from that table, and D and trimming were inferred from the DNA. This sample has some 190,000 clones, with 85% found just once. Germline V CDR1 and CDR2: SGHRS, YFSETQ. Trimming removed 0 bases at V and 3 bases at J, with 6 bases between. The CDR3 length is 13 residues. This chain links TRBV5-1 with TRBJ1-1, with D perhaps TRBD1 (6 bases). Sequenced material: peripheral blood. The clonotype was recovered from a woman of 80 years or more with acute or convalescent COVID-19. CDR3 sequence: CASSLGQDTEAFF. CDR3 DNA sequence: TGCGCCAGCAGCTTGGGACAGGACACTGAAGCTTTCTTT.